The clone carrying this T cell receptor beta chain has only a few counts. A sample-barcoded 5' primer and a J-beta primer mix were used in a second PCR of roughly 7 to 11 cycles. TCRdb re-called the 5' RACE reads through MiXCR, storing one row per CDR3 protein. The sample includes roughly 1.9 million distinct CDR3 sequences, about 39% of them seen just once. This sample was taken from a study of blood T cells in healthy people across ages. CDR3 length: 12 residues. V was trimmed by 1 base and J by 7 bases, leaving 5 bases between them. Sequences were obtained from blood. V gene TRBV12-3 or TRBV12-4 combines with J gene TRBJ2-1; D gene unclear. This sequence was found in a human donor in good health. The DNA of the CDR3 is TGTGCCAGCAGTTTAGTAGAGAATGAGCAGTTCTTC. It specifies CASSLVENEQFF.